The present entry profiles one T cell receptor (beta chain) with its context. Its target antigen remains unknown. It has no much larger one-base neighbor in the sample; base qualities were not kept. Each donor gave one peripheral blood draw, averaging approximately 0.12 L, which was collected into heparinised tubes. A BD FACSAria II was used to sort naive, central memory, regulatory and stem cell-like memory CD4+ T cells with a panel that included CD45RO, CCR7, CD25, CD127, CD95 and CD27. A purity above 98% was achieved for all sorted populations. PBMCs were separated immediately by Lymphoprep density gradient centrifugation and were stained directly, without being cultured. So that batch effects would be minimized, each experiment stained and sorted samples in pairs, pairing one healthy donor with one patient. The High Capacity cDNA Reverse Transcription Kit was used to reverse transcribe all of the isolated RNA, meaning that expressed TCRB transcripts were what got sequenced. Deep immunoSEQ sequencing was performed on naive, central memory and regulatory T cell samples, with an average of roughly 4 million total reads per sample. Sorted cells were lysed in RLT buffer, and RNA was extracted using DNase-treated RNeasy Micro or Mini kits according to cell number. Each cell subset was processed on its own to prevent cross-contamination, while patient and healthy donor samples were processed together. The immunoSEQ multiplex PCR was used to amplify TCRB sequences from cDNA, generating 87-bp fragments that spanned the CDR3 region. Sequencing of the amplicons was performed on the Illumina HiSeq platform. Per the authors' processing: PCR bias was computationally corrected using synthetic template baselines, reads within Hamming distance 2 were collapsed, and singletons that could not be merged were discarded. Reads were aligned against IMGT so that V, D and J genes, CDR3 length and insertions or deletions at six rearrangement sites could be assigned. Within each subset, clonotype counts were normalized to sorted cell number, and only after that were true diversity and Gini coefficients computed with the tcR R package. The overlap coefficient, calculated on TCRB nucleotide sequences, was used to quantify repertoire sharing. In TCRdb, the immuneACCESS table is reduced to in-frame sequences with V and J assigned. These tables do not hold every clone; where another copy was compared, an unresolved V gene accounts for under half, and the others remain unexplained. From that table come the V and J calls and clone size; the DNA was used to work out D and trimming. The sample table shows about 27,000 clones, and approximately 55% are seen once. 1.5% of the sample goes to the ten largest clones.

Reading the germline V gene gives CDR1 SNHLY and CDR2 FYNNEI. Spanning cysteine to phenylalanine, the CDR3 consists of 12 amino acids. Of the read, only the CDR3 DNA is kept; its 36 bases are in frame from base 1. Trimming leaves V shorter by 5 bases and J shorter by 8 bases, with the junction holding 3 bases beyond the gene matches. The record originates from a study of beta chain features in type 1 diabetes (dated 2018 in TCRdb). Some background on the complete study: Mean age, gender distribution, total cell number and subset yield were not different between patients and healthy donors. A total of roughly 99 million sorted cells were examined across all samples, and the number of cells per subset was strongly correlated with RNA yield. The study compared the TCRB repertoires of sorted circulating CD4+ T cell subsets in recently diagnosed type 1 diabetes patients with those in matched healthy donors. Whereas all 30 or so donors provided naive and central memory subsets, regulatory and stem cell-like memory subsets were isolated from just 8 patients and about 8 healthy donors.

What the research found in general, with its limitations: Shorter templates might have been favored by PCR, but patient and control samples were amplified and corrected together, so both groups would have been affected equally by any skew. Type 1 diabetes patients showed a moderate but significant shortening of TCRB CDR3 length in all four CD4+ subsets. At VDJ recombination sites, type 1 diabetes patients had fewer insertions and more deleted nucleotides, which implies abnormalities in thymic rearrangement. Because cDNA rather than genomic DNA was sequenced, highly expressing activated cells could have been over-represented, although no difference in activation and CD3 levels was found between groups. Because the HLA sub-analyses included only small numbers of individuals, any influence of HLA type on TCRB rearrangement was left unresolved. Naive, central memory and regulatory TCRB repertoires appeared more similar among patients than among healthy donors.

The sequenced material came from Tregs from blood. The label giving this sample's cell subset or site can be read as: regulatory CD4+ T cells. This chain is built from TRBV2 and TRBJ2-4; 7 junctional bases match TRBD1. The clonotype comes from a woman under 30 with type 1 diabetes. DNA sequence: TGTGCCAGCAGTCGGGACAGTCACATTCAGTACTTC. It is translated as CASSRDSHIQYF. The variable domain in full, with residues beyond the CDR3 obtained from the reference TRBV2 and TRBJ2-4 genes, is EPEVTQTPSHQVTQMGQEVILRCVPISNHLYFYWYRQILGQKVEFLVSFYNNEISEKSEIFDDQFSVERPDGSNFTLKIRSTKLEDSAMYFCASSRDSHIQYFGAGTRLSVL.